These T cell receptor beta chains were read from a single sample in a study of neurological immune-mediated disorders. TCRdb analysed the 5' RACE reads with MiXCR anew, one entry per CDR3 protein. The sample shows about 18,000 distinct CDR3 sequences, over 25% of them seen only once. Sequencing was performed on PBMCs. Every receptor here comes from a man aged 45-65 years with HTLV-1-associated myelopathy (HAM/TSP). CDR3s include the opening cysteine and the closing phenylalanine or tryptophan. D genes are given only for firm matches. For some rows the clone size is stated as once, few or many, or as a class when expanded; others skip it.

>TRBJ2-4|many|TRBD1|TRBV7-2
TGTGCCAGCAGCACCGGGACAGGGGTGTACTTC
CASSTGTGVYF
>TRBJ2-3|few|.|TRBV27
TGTGCCAGCAATACGGGGACGGATACGCAGTATTTT
CASNTGTDTQYF
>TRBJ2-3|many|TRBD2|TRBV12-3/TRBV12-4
TGTGCCAGCAGTTTTGGCGGGGGGGCGGATACGCAGTATTTT
CASSFGGGADTQYF
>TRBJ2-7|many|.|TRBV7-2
TGTGCCAGCAGCTTACAGTTGTATAGCACCTACGAGCAGTACTTC
CASSLQLYSTYEQYF
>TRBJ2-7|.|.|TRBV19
TGTGCCAGTAGTACCGCCGGACAGACCTACGAGCAGTACTTC
CASSTAGQTYEQYF
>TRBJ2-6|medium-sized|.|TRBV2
TGTGCCAGCAGTCGAGACAGGGAGGGCTTCCTGACTTTC
CASSRDREGFLTF
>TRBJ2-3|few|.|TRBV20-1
TGCAGTGCGATACGGGATCCTTGGGTGGCAGATACGCAGTATTTT
CSAIRDPWVADTQYF
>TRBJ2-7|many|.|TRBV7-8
TGTGCCAGCAGCAGTACAGGCAGGGTCTACGAGCAGTACTTC
CASSSTGRVYEQYF
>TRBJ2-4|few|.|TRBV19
TGTGCCAGTAGTATAAGAGGAGCCAAAAACATTCAGTACTTC
CASSIRGAKNIQYF
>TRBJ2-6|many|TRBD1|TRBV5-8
TGTGCCAGCAGCCCCCCCGGGACAGGGTACTCTGGGGCCAACGTCCTGACTTTC
CASSPPGTGYSGANVLTF
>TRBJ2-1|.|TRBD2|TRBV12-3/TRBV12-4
TGTGCCAGCACGGGAGGCAATGAGCAGTTCTTC
CASTGGNEQFF
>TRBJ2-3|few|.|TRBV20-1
TGCAGTGCAGCCTCCTTTCCGGGCACAGATACGCAGTATTTT
CSAASFPGTDTQYF
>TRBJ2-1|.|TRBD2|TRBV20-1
TGCAGTGCTAGTAGCGGGGGGGCCTTCGACAATGAGCAGTTCTTC
CSASSGGAFDNEQFF
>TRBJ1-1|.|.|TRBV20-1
TGCAGTGCCCTCGGGGGGCTGAACACTGAAGCTTTCTTT
CSALGGLNTEAFF
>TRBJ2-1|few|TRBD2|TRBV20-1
TGCAGTGCTAGCGGGACTAGTGAGAATGAGCAGTTCTTC
CSASGTSENEQFF
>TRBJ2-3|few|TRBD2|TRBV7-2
TGTGCCAGCAGCTTACGCCTAGCGGGGGCCTCCACCCACACAGATACGCAGTATTTT
CASSLRLAGASTHTDTQYF
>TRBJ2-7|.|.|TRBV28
TGTGCCAGCACCCCTCTCTACGAGCAGTACTTC
CASTPLYEQYF
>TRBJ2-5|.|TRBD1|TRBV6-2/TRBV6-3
TGTGCCAGCACCAACCCGAGACCGGGACAGGGCGCACTCGGCCAGTACTTC
CASTNPRPGQGALGQYF
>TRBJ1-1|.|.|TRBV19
TGTGTCAGTAGTATAGATCTTCGGCGGAACACTGAAGCTTTCTTT
CVSSIDLRRNTEAFF
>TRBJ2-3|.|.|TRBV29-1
TGCAGCGTTGAAGAGGTAGTAGCTGATACGCAGTATTTT
CSVEEVVADTQYF
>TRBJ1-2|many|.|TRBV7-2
TGTGCCAGCATTTTTGGAAGTTCCTATGGCTACACCTTC
CASIFGSSYGYTF
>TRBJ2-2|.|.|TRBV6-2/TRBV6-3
TGTGCCAGCAGTTACCGCGGGACAGTTAACACCGGGGAGCTGTTTTTT
CASSYRGTVNTGELFF
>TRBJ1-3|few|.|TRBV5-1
TGCGCCAGCAGCTTATCAGGGTCAGGAAACACCATATATTTT
CASSLSGSGNTIYF
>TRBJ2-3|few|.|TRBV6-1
TGTGCCAGCAGTGAGTCGCGCGGTAGAGATACGCAGTATTTT
CASSESRGRDTQYF
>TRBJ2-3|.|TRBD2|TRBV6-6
TGTGTCAGCAGGAGACTAGCGGGGAGCACAGATACGCAGTATTTT
CVSRRLAGSTDTQYF
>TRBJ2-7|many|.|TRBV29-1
TGCAGCGTTGAAGGAGGGTCGGAGCAGTACTTC
CSVEGGSEQYF
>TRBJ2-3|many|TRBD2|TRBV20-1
TGCAGTGCCTTTAGCGGGGGCACAGATACGCAGTATTTT
CSAFSGGTDTQYF
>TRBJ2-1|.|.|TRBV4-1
TGCGCCAGCAGCCAAGATCGGAGCAGCATTGAGCAGTTCTTC
CASSQDRSSIEQFF
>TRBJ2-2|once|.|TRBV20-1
TGCAGTGCTAGATGGTACACCGGGGAGCTGTTTTTT
CSARWYTGELFF
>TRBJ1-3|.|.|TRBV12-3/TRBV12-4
TGTGCCAGCAGTTTAACCCCGGTTTTGAGTCGGAAAACCATATATTTT
CASSLTPVLSRKTIYF
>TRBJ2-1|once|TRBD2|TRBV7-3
TGTGCCAGCAGCCCGGGGACTAGCGGGGACCTGGGTGAGCAGTTCTTC
CASSPGTSGDLGEQFF
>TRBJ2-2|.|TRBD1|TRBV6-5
TGTGCCAGCAGTTACTGGGGTAGACAGGGCAACACCGGGGAGCTGTTTTTT
CASSYWGRQGNTGELFF
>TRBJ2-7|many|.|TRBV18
TGTGCCAGCTCACGAACCGGCGGGACAGCCTCCTACGAGCAGTACTTC
CASSRTGGTASYEQYF
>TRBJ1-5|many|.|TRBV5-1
TGCGCCAGCAGCTTGCGGGGGGGCGGTCAGCCCCAGCATTTT
CASSLRGGGQPQHF
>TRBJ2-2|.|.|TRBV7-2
TGTGCCAGCGGAAGGGAAGGAAGCACCGGGGAGCTGTTTTTT
CASGREGSTGELFF
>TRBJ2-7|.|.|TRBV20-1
TGCAGTGCTAGTCTAGCCGAATACGAGCAGTACTTC
CSASLAEYEQYF
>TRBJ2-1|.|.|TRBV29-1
TGCAGCGTTGAAGAAGTTTCGTTGACAGCCGAGCAGTTCTTC
CSVEEVSLTAEQFF
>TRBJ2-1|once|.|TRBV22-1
TGTCTTGGGGGCCCACTGTGCTCCTACAATGAGCAGTTCTTC
CLGGPLCSYNEQFF
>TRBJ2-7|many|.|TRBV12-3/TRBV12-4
TGTGCCAGCAGCCTCCACGGAGTCTACGAGCAGTACTTC
CASSLHGVYEQYF
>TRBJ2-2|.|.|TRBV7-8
TGTGCCAGCAGCTCCTCTACGCGTAACACCGGGGAGCTGTTTTTT
CASSSSTRNTGELFF
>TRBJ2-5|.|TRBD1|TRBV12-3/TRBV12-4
TGTGCCAGCAGTAAACAGGGGGTCGAGACCCAGTACTTC
CASSKQGVETQYF
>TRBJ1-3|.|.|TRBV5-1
TGCGCCAGCAGCTTGACAGGGCGCTCTGGAAACACCATATATTTT
CASSLTGRSGNTIYF
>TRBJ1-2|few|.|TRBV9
TGTGCCAGCAGCGTAGAGGGTGACTACTATGGCTACACCTTC
CASSVEGDYYGYTF
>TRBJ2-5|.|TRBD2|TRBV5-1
TGCGCCAGCAGCTTGGCCCTAGCGGGGGCCGGCGAGACCCAGTACTTC
CASSLALAGAGETQYF
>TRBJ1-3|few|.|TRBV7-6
TGTGCCAGCAGCCGAGGGGTCTTCCGGTGGGGAAACACCATATATTTT
CASSRGVFRWGNTIYF
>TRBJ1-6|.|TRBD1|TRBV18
TGTGCCAGCTCACCAACGGACAGGGGTTCACCCCTCCACTTT
CASSPTDRGSPLHF